This entry lists 28 T cell receptor beta chains sequenced from one sample in a study of vaccination effects on CD4 cells after COVID-19. Only in-frame clones appear in the TCRdb table, and some are missing; sequencing was by immunoSEQ multiplex PCR. The table includes tens of thousands of clones, around two thirds detected once. Antigen-specific CD4+ T cells expanded by the ViraFEST assay with viral peptide pools were then sequenced. Subsequent to less than 13 days of culture, CD4+ T cells were isolated. This individual contracted SARS-CoV-2 between March and December 2020, as verified by PCR. These TCRs' antigens remain unknown. This specimen was CD4+ T cells from PBMCs cultured with a peptide pool, taken before COVID-19 vaccination. The receptors come from a human donor who had a prior SARS-CoV-2 infection.

This sequence joins TRBV9 and TRBJ1-1; no firm D call. Trimming stripped 3 bases from V and 8 bases from J, with 14 bases between. CDR3 length equals 13 residues. Germline-derived CDR1 and CDR2 are SGDLS and YYNGEE. The CDR3 protein is CASSAPSAGEAFF. In DNA form, the CDR3 reads TGTGCCAGCAGCGCCCCGTCGGCGGGGGAAGCTTTCTTT.

Turning to this clone: The identical CDR3 is also encoded by other nucleotide sequences in the sample. The chain joins TRBV12-3 or TRBV12-4 to TRBJ2-3; no reliable D call. The V and J ends lost 3 bases and 4 bases respectively, with 8 bases between them. CDR3 length: 13 amino acids. The CDR3 region is CASSLWGADTQYF. The CDR3 coding sequence is TGTGCCAGCAGTTTGTGGGGTGCAGATACGCAGTATTTT.

V gene TRBV9 combines with J gene TRBJ1-2; D ambiguous. The CDR3 consists of 11 residues. Deletions cut 3 bases from V and 2 bases from J, with 2 bases between. Per the germline V gene, CDR1 is SGDLS and CDR2 is YYNGEE. The CDR3 loop is CASSENYGYTF. Written as DNA, the CDR3 is TGTGCCAGCAGCGAGAACTATGGCTACACCTTC.

The rearrangement joins TRBV6-2 or TRBV6-3 to TRBJ2-4; D uncertain. Trimming left V 5 bases short and J 7 bases short, with 15 bases between. In germline, CDR1 is MNHEY, CDR2 SVGEGT. The CDR3 sequence is 14 residues long. CDR3 sequence: CASSPTRPENIQYF. CDR3 nucleotide sequence: TGTGCCAGCAGTCCGACACGACCTGAGAACATTCAGTACTTC.

The V gene is TRBV12-3 or TRBV12-4, the J gene TRBJ2-3; no clear D. Trimming removed 7 bases from V and 3 bases from J, with 11 bases in between. The CDR3 consists of 13 residues. CDR3 region: CASTPIRTDTQYF. In nucleotides, the CDR3 is TGTGCCAGCACCCCAATCAGGACAGATACGCAGTATTTT.

V and J are TRBV30 and TRBJ2-5; D gene unclear. The CDR3 consists of 13 residues. V was trimmed by 0 bases and J by 2 bases, leaving 7 bases between them. Germline CDR1 reads GTSNPN; CDR2 reads SVGIG (reference sequence). The CDR3 region has the DNA TGTGCCTGGAGTGTACGGTTACAAGAGACCCAGTACTTC. Translated: CAWSVRLQETQYF.

This CDR3 reads CASSPRTQETQYF. As DNA, the CDR3 is TGTGCCAGCTCACCGAGGACTCAAGAGACCCAGTACTTC. The chain is built from TRBV18 and TRBJ2-5, with D possibly TRBD2 on 5 matching bases. The CDR3 has 13 residues. V shed 3 bases and J shed 2 bases, with 7 bases lying between them. Looked up from germline, CDR1 is KGHSH and CDR2 is LQKENI.

V and J are TRBV14 and TRBJ1-6; D unresolved. Germline V CDR1 and CDR2: SGHDN, FVKESK. The germline V and J ends were trimmed by 6 bases and 9 bases, with 15 bases remaining between them. The CDR3 is 14 residues long. In DNA, the CDR3 is TGTGCCAGCAGGACCGGGATAGAGGGTTCACCCCTCCACTTT. The encoded protein is CASRTGIEGSPLHF.

This rearrangement joins TRBV30 to TRBJ2-1; D possibly uses TRBD1 or TRBD2 (6 bases each). Germline V gives CDR1 GTSNPN, CDR2 SVGIG (reference sequence). Trimming stripped 5 bases from V and 1 base from J, with 12 bases between. CDR3 length: 14 amino acids. This chain's CDR3 is CAWDGGQSYNEQFF. The CDR3 DNA is TGTGCCTGGGATGGGGGGCAATCCTACAATGAGCAGTTCTTC. Looking up the rest from reference TRBV30 and TRBJ2-1 gives the full variable domain: SQTIHQWPATLVQPVGSPLSLECTVEGTSNPNLYWYRQAAGRGLQLLFYSVGIGQISSEVPQNLSASRPQDRQFILSSKKLLLSDSGFYLCAWDGGQSYNEQFFGPGTRLTVL.

The chain recombines TRBV5-4 with TRBJ1-1, with 9 positions matching TRBD1. The CDR3 has 13 residues. Trimming took 4 bases from V and 6 from J; bases not matched to a gene: 4. Germline V lookup: CDR1 SGHNT, CDR2 YYREEE (reference sequence). CDR3 sequence (DNA): TGTGCCAGCAGCGTAACAGGGGGCGCTGAAGCTTTCTTT. Translating it yields CASSVTGGAEAFF.

This sequence joins TRBV19 and TRBJ2-3; D possibly corresponds to TRBD2 (5 bases). Germline-derived CDR1 and CDR2 are LNHDA and SQIVND (reference sequence). V was pared by 10 bases and J by 4 bases, with 18 bases between. This CDR3 has 14 amino acids. The CDR3 DNA is TGTGCCACTCAAACCGGCGGGCCGCCAGATACGCAGTATTTT. Protein: CATQTGGPPDTQYF. The full variable domain, with the rest looked up from reference TRBV19 and TRBJ2-3, is DGGITQSPKYLFRKEGQNVTLSCEQNLNHDAMYWYRQDPGQGLRLIYYSQIVNDFQKGDIAEGYSVSREKKESFPLTVTSAQKNPTAFYLCATQTGGPPDTQYFGPGTRLTVL.

J is TRBJ2-3 and V is TRBV19, with 8 bases that match TRBD2. CDR1 and CDR2 (germline): LNHDA, SQIVND (reference sequence). The CDR3 consists of 15 residues. The V and J ends lost 7 bases and 3 bases, in that order; junction bases with no gene match: 9. CDR3 region: CASTSKGLETDTQYF. The CDR3 DNA follows: TGTGCCAGTACCTCCAAGGGACTAGAGACAGATACGCAGTATTTT.

This rearrangement joins TRBV5-6 to TRBJ1-6; maybe TRBD1 (5 bases). This CDR3 has 18 amino acids. Deletions cut 0 bases from V and 7 bases from J, with 20 bases between. Germline V gene sequence: CDR1 SGHDT, CDR2 YYEEEE. The CDR3 DNA reads as TGTGCCAGCAGCTTGGGAGGAGGGGCCGGCCAGGGAAATTCACCCCTCCACTTT. Amino acids: CASSLGGGAGQGNSPLHF. The variable domain in full, completed from reference TRBV5-6 and TRBJ1-6, reads DAGVTQSPTHLIKTRGQQVTLRCSPKSGHDTVSWYQQALGQGPQFIFQYYEEEERQRGNFPDRFSGHQFPNYSSELNVNALLLGDSALYLCASSLGGGAGQGNSPLHFGNGTRLTVT.

This chain joins TRBV7-9 and TRBJ2-7, with 12 bases identical to TRBD2. Germline-derived CDR1 and CDR2 are SEHNR and FQNEAQ (reference sequence). The length of the CDR3 is 16 residues. The J segment lost 7 bases and the V segment lost 5 bases, leaving 12 bases of the junction unmatched. The CDR3 nucleotides are TGTGCCAGCAGCCCACCGACTAGCGGGAGAAGCGGGGAGCAGTACTTC. This sequence encodes CASSPPTSGRSGEQYF.

The chain uses TRBV29-1 and TRBJ2-5; the match to TRBD1 covers 7 bases. Losses at the gene ends were 7 bases for V and 2 bases for J; bases not matched to a gene: 4. The length of the CDR3 is 12 residues. The V gene's germline CDR1 is SQVTM and CDR2 ANQGSEA. CDR3 DNA sequence: TGCAGCGCGAGGACAGGACAAGAGACCCAGTACTTC. It yields the protein CSARTGQETQYF.

The rearrangement joins TRBV18 to TRBJ1-2; 8 nucleotides align to TRBD1. Germline V gene sequence: CDR1 KGHSH, CDR2 LQKENI. This CDR3 is 13 amino acids long. The junction had 3 bases not matched to a gene; V was cut back by 5 bases and J by 4 bases. CDR3 region: CASSTQGAYGYTF. The CDR3 nucleotides are TGTGCCAGCTCAACGCAGGGGGCCTATGGCTACACCTTC.

The J gene is TRBJ1-1, the V gene TRBV2; 7 nucleotides align to TRBD1. This CDR3 has 14 residues. CDR1 is SNHLY, CDR2 FYNNEI, per germline. The J segment lost 5 bases and the V segment lost 5 bases, leaving 8 bases of the junction unmatched. CDR3 coding DNA: TGTGCCAGCAGTACCTACAGGGGTGGTACTGAAGCTTTCTTT. Protein product: CASSTYRGGTEAFF.

This clone was seen only a few times. The V call is TRBV10-3, the J call TRBJ1-2; TRBD1 aligns across 8 bases. There are 15 residues in the CDR3. The ends lost 6 bases at V and 4 bases at J; junction bases unmatched: 10. CDR1 is ENHRY and CDR2 is SYGVKD in the germline V gene. Here the CDR3 DNA reads TGTGCCATCAGCAACTACAGGGGGGAAGGCTATGGCTACACCTTC. It codes for CAISNYRGEGYGYTF.

This chain connects TRBV6-6 to TRBJ1-4; D not certain. V was trimmed by 1 base and J by 4 bases, leaving 7 bases between them. This CDR3 comprises 14 residues. Germline assignment: CDR1 MNHNY and CDR2 SVGAGI (reference sequence). Here the CDR3 reads CASSYLQFNEKLFF. The DNA for the CDR3 is TGTGCCAGCAGTTACTTACAGTTTAATGAAAAACTGTTTTTT.

The V and J genes are TRBV19 and TRBJ2-5; TRBD2 matches 14 bases. V was clipped by 4 bases and J by 4 bases; unmatched bases: 2. The CDR3 is made up of 15 amino acids. In germline, CDR1 is LNHDA, CDR2 SQIVND (reference sequence). CDR3 in DNA: TGTGCCAGTAGTAGGGGACTAGCGGGGGCAGAGACCCAGTACTTC. As protein: CASSRGLAGAETQYF. The full variable domain, with the rest looked up from reference TRBV19 and TRBJ2-5, is DGGITQSPKYLFRKEGQNVTLSCEQNLNHDAMYWYRQDPGQGLRLIYYSQIVNDFQKGDIAEGYSVSREKKESFPLTVTSAQKNPTAFYLCASSRGLAGAETQYFGPGTRLLVL.

V usage is TRBV9 and J usage is TRBJ1-3, with unresolved D. Trimming removed 0 bases from V and 1 base from J, with 5 bases in between. The germline V gene has CDR1 SGDLS and CDR2 YYNGEE. This CDR3 comprises 14 residues. The DNA for the CDR3 is TGTGCCAGCAGCGTAGATGGATCTGGAAACACCATATATTTT. It codes for CASSVDGSGNTIYF.

This chain connects TRBV5-5 to TRBJ1-5, with D perhaps matching TRBD1 (5 bases). The V gene lost 0 bases and the J gene lost 1 base, with 14 bases spanning the gap. The germline V gene has CDR1 SGHKS and CDR2 YYEKEE (reference sequence). CDR3 size: 17 residues. CDR3 bases: TGTGCCAGCAGCTTGGGTCCGGCACAGGTCAGCAATCAGCCCCAGCATTTT. Amino acids: CASSLGPAQVSNQPQHF.

The chain has TRBV3-1 (or the pseudogene TRBV3-2) and TRBJ1-1; D remains unclear. V dropped 7 bases and J dropped 3 bases, with 6 bases sitting between them. In germline, CDR1 is LGHDT, CDR2 YNNKEL (reference sequence). This CDR3 has 11 amino acids. CDR3 nucleotides: TGTGCCAGCAACCGGGACACTGAAGCTTTCTTT. Translation gives CASNRDTEAFF.

This clone was counted a single time. The chain combines TRBV28 with TRBJ1-4, with D possibly being TRBD1 (5 bases). Looked up from germline, CDR1 is MDHEN and CDR2 is SYDVKM. V lost 1 base and J lost 5, with 23 bases in between. This CDR3 has 19 amino acids. CDR3 DNA sequence: TGTGCCAGCAGTTTATTCAATACCAGGGCGGACTACCTGAATGAAAAACTGTTTTTT. Translating gives CASSLFNTRADYLNEKLFF.

This rearrangement joins TRBV10-3 to TRBJ2-5, with D uncertain. V gave up 3 bases and J gave up 5 bases, with 13 bases separating them. Germline lookup yields CDR1 ENHRY and CDR2 SYGVKD. This CDR3 spans 14 amino acids. CDR3 bases: TGTGCCATCAGTGATCTCCGAGTGGCGGAGACCCAGTACTTC. Encoded protein: CAISDLRVAETQYF.

CDR3 DNA: TGTGCCAGCAGCCAAGAGCGAGCGACAGGGGTCTCCTACGAGCAGTACTTC. Translating it yields CASSQERATGVSYEQYF. The V call is TRBV4-2, the J call TRBJ2-7, with 8 bases lining up with TRBD1. With 0 bases clipped from V and 0 bases from J, the junction kept 7 bases outside the gene matches. Germline V CDR1 and CDR2: LGHNA, YNFKEQ. This CDR3 has 17 amino acids.

The chain uses TRBV29-1 and TRBJ1-2; possible D gene TRBD1, 6 bases. In germline, CDR1 is SQVTM, CDR2 ANQGSEA. The CDR3 extends over 12 amino acids. Trimming took off 7 bases at V and 1 base at J, with 10 bases between the two ends. The CDR3 region has the DNA TGCAGCGCCGGGACACTTAACTATGGCTACACCTTC. This translates into CSAGTLNYGYTF.

The chain couples TRBV7-3 to TRBJ2-3, with 7 positions matching TRBD2. There are 14 residues in the CDR3. Germline V gene sequence: CDR1 SGHTA, CDR2 FQGTGA. With V trimmed by 5 bases and J by 7 bases, 9 bases remained unmatched. The CDR3 is CASSPRAGENTQYF. Here the CDR3 DNA reads TGTGCCAGCAGCCCCAGGGCGGGGGAGAATACGCAGTATTTT.